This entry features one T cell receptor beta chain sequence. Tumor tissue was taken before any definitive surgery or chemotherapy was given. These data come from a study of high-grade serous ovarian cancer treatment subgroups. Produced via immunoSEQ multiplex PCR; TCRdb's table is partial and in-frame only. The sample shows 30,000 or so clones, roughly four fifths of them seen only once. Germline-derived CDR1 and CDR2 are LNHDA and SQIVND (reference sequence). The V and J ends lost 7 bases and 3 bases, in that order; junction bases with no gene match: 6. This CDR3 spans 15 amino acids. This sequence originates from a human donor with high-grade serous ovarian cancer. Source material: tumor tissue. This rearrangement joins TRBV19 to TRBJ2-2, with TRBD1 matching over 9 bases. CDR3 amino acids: CASTPGQGYTGELFF. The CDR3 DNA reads TGTGCCAGTACCCCGGGACAGGGTTACACCGGGGAGCTGTTTTTT.